The clone carrying this T cell receptor beta chain was picked up many times. Its antigen is not known. This specimen belongs to a study of identical twins. Findings and limits, study-wide: Models came in too low on out-of-frame TCR alpha sharing in monozygotic twins. The study found weaker excess twin sharing in beta out-of-frame sequences.

A universal primer site was created by template switching, with the cDNA bearing unique molecular identifiers. TCRdb processed the 5' RACE reads anew with MiXCR; each CDR3 protein has one entry. The sample holds some 710,000 distinct CDR3 sequences, approximately 6% seen once. The V and J ends lost 4 bases and 0 bases respectively, with 10 bases between them. From germline, CDR1 is SQVTM and CDR2 ANQGSEA. This CDR3 has 14 amino acids. This sequence joins TRBV29-1 and TRBJ1-3; D uncertain. The sequence was obtained from a man between 18 and 35 years old in good health. Sequencing used naive T cells sorted from blood. CDR3 protein: CSVATRLSGNTIYF. The CDR3 DNA reads TGCAGCGTTGCGACCAGGCTCTCTGGAAACACCATATATTTT.